The 10 T cell receptor beta chains given below trace back to one sample, sequenced in a study of blood T cell repertoires in COVID-19. Generated by immunoSEQ multiplex PCR, the TCRdb table keeps only in-frame clones and is missing some. The sample yields 65,000 to 90,000 clones, roughly 86% seen once. Material: peripheral blood. These receptors came from a man aged 55 to 70 with acute or convalescent COVID-19.

This clone was picked up a small number of times. This rearrangement joins TRBV9 to TRBJ1-2; the D is unclear. Per the germline V gene, CDR1 is SGDLS and CDR2 is YYNGEE. With 4 bases removed from V and 3 bases from J, the gap between germline ends came to 10 bases. The CDR3 spans 13 residues. CDR3 in DNA: TGTGCCAGCAGCCAGTACGGGGACTATGGCTACACCTTC. Amino acids: CASSQYGDYGYTF.

The chain employs TRBV11-2 and TRBJ1-5; D is undetermined. The CDR3 sequence is 13 residues long. Trimming pared 5 bases from V and 4 bases from J, leaving 9 bases between. The germline V gene encodes CDR1 SGHAT and CDR2 FQNNGV. CDR3 in DNA: TGTGCCAGCAGCCTGGACTGGAATCAGCCCCAGCATTTT. Translating gives CASSLDWNQPQHF. Full variable domain (remainder filled in from reference TRBV11-2 and TRBJ1-5): EAGVAQSPRYKIIEKRQSVAFWCNPISGHATLYWYQQILGQGPKLLIQFQNNGVVDDSQLPKDRFSAERLKGVDSTLKIQPAKLEDSAVYLCASSLDWNQPQHFGDGTRLSIL.

The sample holds a few counts of this clone. The chain is built from TRBV7-2 and TRBJ1-1, with 7 bases matching TRBD1. J gave up 3 bases and V 5 bases, and 6 bases lay outside the gene matches. The V gene's germline CDR1 is SGHTA and CDR2 FQGNSA. The CDR3 is made up of 14 amino acids. In DNA, the CDR3 is TGTGCCAGCAGCCCTTCCAGGGGGGACACTGAAGCTTTCTTT. It specifies CASSPSRGDTEAFF.

CDR3 residues: CALDSGGYTF. CDR3 nucleotides: TGTGCCTTAGACAGTGGAGGCTACACCTTC. The V and J genes are TRBV30 and TRBJ1-2; D is perhaps TRBD1 (5 bases). Trimming took off 7 bases at V and 8 bases at J, with 11 bases between the two ends. The germline V gene encodes CDR1 GTSNPN and CDR2 SVGIG (reference sequence). The CDR3 has 10 residues. Full variable domain (missing parts from reference TRBV30 and TRBJ1-2): SQTIHQWPATLVQPVGSPLSLECTVEGTSNPNLYWYRQAAGRGLQLLFYSVGIGQISSEVPQNLSASRPQDRQFILSSKKLLLSDSGFYLCALDSGGYTFGSGTRLTVV.

This clone is a singleton in its sample. The chain combines TRBV11-2 with TRBJ2-3; D is ambiguous. The germline gives CDR1 SGHAT, CDR2 FQNNGV. V was pared by 1 base and J by 2 bases, with 4 bases between. This CDR3 has 13 amino acids. The CDR3 DNA reads as TGTGCCAGCAGCTTAGGCTACACAGATACGCAGTATTTT. Translating gives CASSLGYTDTQYF.

In its sample, this clone was seen once. The chain has TRBV24-1 and TRBJ2-5, with D unresolved. Trimming shortened V by 4 bases and J by 4 bases, and 12 bases separated the two germline ends. CDR3 length equals 14 residues. CDR1 KGHDR and CDR2 SFDVKD come from the germline V gene. CDR3 sequence: CATSDSDSGETQYF. DNA for the CDR3: TGTGCCACCAGTGACTCTGACTCTGGAGAGACCCAGTACTTC.

This clone has more than one count but fewer than ten. The gene calls are TRBV4-3 and TRBJ1-2; 12 bases map to TRBD1. After removal of 4 bases from V and 6 bases from J, the junction contained 12 bases not matched to a gene. Germline loops: CDR1 LGHNA, CDR2 YSLEER. The CDR3 length is 17 residues. CDR3 sequence reads: CASSLTGQGAKRDGYTF. The CDR3 DNA sequence: TGCGCCAGCAGCCTCACGGGACAGGGGGCTAAGCGTGATGGCTACACCTTC.

This clone has a handful of counts. This chain's CDR3 is CASSFLETGGPDTQYF. In DNA, the CDR3 is TGTGCCAGCAGCTTTCTGGAGACAGGGGGGCCAGATACGCAGTATTTT. This sequence joins TRBV5-6 and TRBJ2-3, with 9 positions matching TRBD1. Germline V CDR1 and CDR2: SGHDT, YYEEEE. Unmatched junction bases numbered 8, after V lost 2 bases and J lost 4 bases. CDR3 size: 16 residues.

This clone was observed a few times. The chain combines TRBV3-1 (or the pseudogene TRBV3-2) with TRBJ2-7, with 8 bases aligning to TRBD2. The germline V gene has CDR1 LGHDT and CDR2 YNNKEL (reference sequence). Losses at the gene ends were 1 base for V and 0 bases for J; bases not matched to a gene: 2. The CDR3 loop spans 15 amino acids. The CDR3 loop reads CASSQALAVSYEQYF. The CDR3 DNA reads TGTGCCAGCAGCCAAGCACTAGCGGTCTCCTACGAGCAGTACTTC.

The genes are TRBV18 and TRBJ2-3; maybe TRBD1 (6 bases). CDR1 and CDR2 from the germline V gene are KGHSH and LQKENI. This CDR3 has 13 residues. Trimming cost V 5 bases and J 4 bases, with 10 bases left between them. CDR3 amino acids: CASSFPGADTQYF. CDR3 nucleotides: TGTGCCAGCTCATTCCCAGGGGCAGATACGCAGTATTTT.